This note documents a single T cell receptor (beta chain) sequence. Its antigen remains unidentified. Assay: immunoSEQ multiplex PCR; the TCRdb copy retains only in-frame clones and omits some. This table holds roughly 96,000 clones, roughly 88% found once. This sample stems from a study of T cell responses to AZD1222 COVID-19 vaccine. Study results and limitations: CD4 TCRs covered the whole spike, strongest at regions 160-218 and 743-854. White British people made up most donors, females outnumbered males, and clonal diversity was possibly underestimated.

This CDR3 comprises 16 residues. CDR1 and CDR2 (germline): MNHEY, SVGEGT. V shed 6 bases and J shed 2 bases, with 17 bases lying between them. This specimen consisted of peripheral blood, obtained on day 0 of AZD1222 vaccination. The sequence came from an adult in good health. This chain links TRBV6-2 or TRBV6-3 with TRBJ2-1; D could derive from TRBD1 or TRBD2 (5 bases each). As DNA, the CDR3 is TGTGCCAGCAGACCTTTTCGGGGCTCTGCCTACAATGAGCAGTTCTTC. Translating it yields CASRPFRGSAYNEQFF.